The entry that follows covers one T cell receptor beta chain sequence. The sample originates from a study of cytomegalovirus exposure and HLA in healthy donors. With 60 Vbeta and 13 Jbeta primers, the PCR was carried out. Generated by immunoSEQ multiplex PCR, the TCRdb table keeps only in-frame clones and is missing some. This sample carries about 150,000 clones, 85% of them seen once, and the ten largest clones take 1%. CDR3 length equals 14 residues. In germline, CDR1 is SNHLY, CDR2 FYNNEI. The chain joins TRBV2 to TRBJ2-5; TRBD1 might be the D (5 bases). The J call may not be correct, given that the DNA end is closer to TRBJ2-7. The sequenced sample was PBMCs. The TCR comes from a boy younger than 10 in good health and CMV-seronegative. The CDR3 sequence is CASSGWGSSYEQYF. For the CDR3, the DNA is TGTGCCAGCAGCGGGTGGGGCAGCTCCTACGAGCAGTACTTC.